Sequencing of this TCR beta chain was carried out in a study of cytomegalovirus exposure and HLA in healthy donors. Whole-study findings and limits: Altogether, about 160 TCR beta chains were recorded as cytomegalovirus-associated. High specificity and sensitivity for cytomegalovirus status were reported for the classifier. Specificity of a few CMV-associated chains for CMV antigens was verified in vitro.

The assay was immunoSEQ multiplex PCR, and TCRdb's table has in-frame clones only and misses some. The data show tens of thousands of clones, approximately 93% seen once. Germline CDR1 KGHSH, CDR2 LQKENI. V was pared by 2 bases and J by 3 bases, with 7 bases of the junction left unmatched. This CDR3 is built from 16 residues. Details on this clone: The antigen is not known.

This clonotype originated in a woman aged 30 to 39 in good health and CMV-seronegative. V is TRBV18 and J is TRBJ2-7; TRBD1 matches 10 bases. Sample: PBMCs. CDR3 sequence: CASSPVVRTGGYEQYF. The CDR3 DNA reads as TGTGCCAGCTCACCAGTCGTAAGGACAGGGGGCTACGAGCAGTACTTC.